This TCR beta chain was sequenced during a study of CD8 T cells in Susac syndrome. Study overall: Patients with Susac syndrome were therapy-naive, taking corticosteroids, with some also receiving intravenous immunoglobulin, or taking intravenous immunoglobulin alone at the time their blood was drawn.

The RNA, about 0.5 to 1 ug, was put through reverse transcription using random hexamers. TCRdb re-derived calls from the immunoSEQ multiplex PCR reads in MiXCR, one entry per CDR3 protein. The sample includes tens of thousands of distinct CDR3 sequences, roughly 92% of them seen just once. The CDR3 consists of 15 residues. Germline CDR1 reads MNHEY; CDR2 reads SVGEGT. V dropped 4 bases and J dropped 5; count of bases not matched to a gene: 5. This clonotype was sampled from a human donor with Susac syndrome. The rearrangement links TRBV6-2 or TRBV6-3 to TRBJ1-4; 9 bases line up with TRBD1. Sequenced sample: CD8+ T cells from PBMCs. This chain's CDR3 is CASSWSDRGNEKLFF. DNA of the CDR3: TGTGCCAGCAGTTGGTCGGACAGGGGAAATGAAAAACTGTTTTTT.